This T cell receptor beta chain was sequenced in a study of post-analysis software for immune sequencing data. General study points: Significantly decreased normalized Chao1 diversity was recorded for multiple sclerosis patients relative to controls.

This clonotype was detected ten times or more. As yet, its antigen is unknown. The TCR beta cDNA libraries contained unique molecular identifiers. Each CDR3 protein is one row after TCRdb ran MiXCR on the PCR reads. The sample carries some 160,000 distinct CDR3 sequences, about 36% recorded once. The CDR3 is made up of 14 amino acids. V was cut by 6 bases and J by 3 bases, with 15 bases left in between. This TCR came from a girl aged 5 to 17 with multiple sclerosis. The chain is built from TRBV12-3 or TRBV12-4 and TRBJ2-7, with a possible D match to TRBD1 (5 bases). Sequenced material: blood, taken after autologous hematopoietic stem cell transplantation. The CDR3 sequence is CASRETATNYEQYF. In DNA form, the CDR3 reads TGTGCCAGCAGAGAGACAGCCACAAACTACGAGCAGTACTTC.